The rows below give T cell receptor beta chains drawn from one sample of a study of cytomegalovirus exposure and HLA in healthy donors. Sequencing was performed with immunoSEQ multiplex PCR; in TCRdb, only in-frame clones are kept and a portion is missing. Of about 190,000 clones listed, 80% were seen once; the top ten hold roughly 0.65%. The sample taken for sequencing was PBMCs. These receptors were obtained from a boy younger than 18 in good health and CMV-seronegative. Each CDR3 is given with its conserved first and last residue. The D gene is left open where the match is weak. Some rows mark clone size as missing; the rest say once, few, many or name a class of expanded clone.

v_gene	abundance	d_gene	j_gene	CDR3nt	CDR3aa
TRBV5-4	.	.	TRBJ2-7	TGTGCCAGCAGCTTTTGGGCCTACCCCTACGAGCAGTACTTC	CASSFWAYPYEQYF
TRBV5-1	.	TRBD1	TRBJ1-5	TGCGCCAGCAGCTCCGGACAGGGCGATAATCAGCCCCAGCATTTT	CASSSGQGDNQPQHF
TRBV5-1	.	TRBD2	TRBJ2-5	TGCGCCAGCAGCTTATTCGGGGGGGGCTACCAAGAGACCCAGTACTTC	CASSLFGGGYQETQYF
TRBV30	.	TRBD1	TRBJ1-6	TGTGCCTGGAGTGTGGGACAGGGGGCTTCACCCCTCCACTTT	CAWSVGQGASPLHF
TRBV29-1	.	TRBD2	TRBJ2-2	TGCAGCGTTCAGATAGCGGGAGCGGGAACCGGGGAGCTGTTTTTT	CSVQIAGAGTGELFF
TRBV6-6	.	.	TRBJ1-1	TGTGCCAGCAGTAACAGGGACCACACTGAAGCTTTCTTT	CASSNRDHTEAFF
TRBV14	.	.	TRBJ2-6	TGTGCCAGCAGCCAAGAGCAGGGGGCCAACGTCCTGACTTTC	CASSQEQGANVLTF
TRBV5-8	.	.	TRBJ2-3	TGTGCCAGCAGCATGGGAACAGGTTCTAACACAGATACGCAGTATTTT	CASSMGTGSNTDTQYF
TRBV30	.	TRBD1	TRBJ1-1	TGTGCCTGGTCCACCAACAGGGGCACTGAAGCTTTCTTT	CAWSTNRGTEAFF
TRBV6-1	.	TRBD1	TRBJ1-2	TGTGCCAGCAGTGAACAAGGGACAGTGCGTAACTATGGCTACACCTTC	CASSEQGTVRNYGYTF
TRBV6-1	.	.	TRBJ1-2	TGTGCCAGCAGTGAAGGGGTTGGGGGGGCTGATGGCTACACCTTC	CASSEGVGGADGYTF
TRBV7-3	.	.	TRBJ1-3	TGTGCCAGCCGATCGGGGTCTGGAAACACCATATATTTT	CASRSGSGNTIYF
TRBV28	.	TRBD2	TRBJ2-7	TGTGCCAGCAGTCTTAGACTAGCGGGAATCAGTCAGGGGGGGTACTTC	CASSLRLAGISQGGYF
TRBV13	.	.	TRBJ1-1	TGTGCCAGCAGCTCGGGACACAGGAACACTGAAGCTTTCTTT	CASSSGHRNTEAFF
TRBV5-1	.	TRBD1	TRBJ1-4	TGCGCCAGCAGTTTAAGGGCTGTTACAGGGGGCAACGAAAAACTGTTTTTT	CASSLRAVTGGNEKLFF
TRBV30	.	TRBD2	TRBJ2-1	TGTGCCTGGAGGGGGAGCAGCGGGAGGTCAAATGAGCAGTTCTTC	CAWRGSSGRSNEQFF
TRBV7-3	once	TRBD1	TRBJ1-1	TGTGCCAGCAGCTTGGACAGGGAGACTGAAGCTTTCTTT	CASSLDRETEAFF
TRBV9	.	TRBD1	TRBJ1-2	TGTGCCAGCAGCGCACAGAAGGGGGCATCGGATGGCTACACCTTC	CASSAQKGASDGYTF
TRBV5-6	.	.	TRBJ2-7	TGTGCCAGCAGCCTGACTTCCTACGAGCAGTACTTC	CASSLTSYEQYF
TRBV2	.	.	TRBJ2-5	TGTGCCAGCAGGGGCCCGGACAGCCAAAGTTACCAAGAGACCCAGTACTTC	CASRGPDSQSYQETQYF
TRBV9	.	TRBD1	TRBJ2-4	TGTGCCAGCAGCGTGGACAGGTTGGGGTACAAAAACATTCAGTACTTC	CASSVDRLGYKNIQYF
TRBV5-4	.	.	TRBJ2-7	TGTGCCAGCAGCTTGCCCGGGACTCACTACGAGCAGTACTTC	CASSLPGTHYEQYF
TRBV18	.	.	TRBJ1-2	TGTGCCAGCTCACCAGGCCGAGAGGACTATGGCTACACCTTC	CASSPGREDYGYTF
TRBV7-3	.	TRBD2	TRBJ2-1	TGTGCCAGCAGCTTAATCGGGGGGTTCAGCTCCTACAATGAGCAGTTCTTC	CASSLIGGFSSYNEQFF
TRBV2	.	TRBD1	TRBJ2-7	TGTGCCCAAGGGACAGCATTCGAGCAGTACTTC	CAQGTAFEQYF
TRBV5-6	.	.	TRBJ2-7	TGTGCCAGCAGCTTGGCGGACTTTTACGAGCAGTACTTC	CASSLADFYEQYF
TRBV2	.	.	TRBJ1-1	TGTGCCAGCACCGTAAGGGCGGGAGGCACTGAAGCTTTCTTT	CASTVRAGGTEAFF
TRBV5-1	.	.	TRBJ1-1	TGCGCCAGCAGCTTATCCGCGGTGAACACTGAAGCTTTCTTT	CASSLSAVNTEAFF
TRBV7-9	.	.	TRBJ1-1	TGTGCCAGCAGCTTAGTTGGAGGTGCTGAAGCTTTCTTT	CASSLVGGAEAFF
TRBV2	few	TRBD1	TRBJ1-2	TGTGCCAGCAGTGAATCGGACAGGGAGGGAAGGGTCGCTGGCTACACCTTC	CASSESDREGRVAGYTF
TRBV11-3	.	.	TRBJ2-3	TGTGCCAGCAGTCCGGGGGTGGGAGCAGATACGCAGTATTTT	CASSPGVGADTQYF
TRBV7-9	once	.	TRBJ2-3	TGTGCCAGCAGCTCCCGTCCCTTCACAGATACGCAGTATTTT	CASSSRPFTDTQYF
TRBV27	.	TRBD2	TRBJ2-1	TGTGCCAGCAGTTTAGGCGGGGGGCTGAGTGAGCAGTTCTTC	CASSLGGGLSEQFF
TRBV5-6	.	.	TRBJ2-3	TGTGCGACGCGAACCCCAACAAAGAGGACTTACCCTAAAACGCAGTATTTT	CATRTPTKRTYPKTQYF
TRBV7-6	.	.	TRBJ2-1	TGTGCCAGCAGCCCCCTAGCGACCTACAATGAGCAGTTCTTC	CASSPLATYNEQFF
TRBV19	.	.	TRBJ1-1	TGTGCCAGTATTGTAAACACTGAAGCTTTCTTT	CASIVNTEAFF
TRBV2	.	.	TRBJ1-1	TGTGCCAGCTCGCCATCCCCGCCGGGAACTGAAGCTTTCTTT	CASSPSPPGTEAFF
TRBV20-1	.	.	TRBJ1-1	TGCAGTGCGCCACAGGCTGAAGCTTTCTTT	CSAPQAEAFF
TRBV10-3	.	.	TRBJ2-6	TGTGCCCCCCGCCGACAGGATCGATCTGGGGCCAACGTCCTGACTTTC	CAPRRQDRSGANVLTF
TRBV6-6	few	TRBD1	TRBJ2-7	TGTGCCACACGGACAGGAACCTACGAGCAGTACTTC	CATRTGTYEQYF
TRBV9	.	TRBD1	TRBJ2-1	TGTGCCAGCAGCGTAGTGGACAGGGGAGAATACTCCTACAATGAGCAGTTCTTC	CASSVVDRGEYSYNEQFF
TRBV6-5	.	.	TRBJ2-1	TGTGCCAGCAGTTACTCGGGAGTGCGTGAGCAGTTCTTC	CASSYSGVREQFF
TRBV15	.	.	TRBJ1-3	TGTGCCACCAGCCCACCGGGCTCTGGAAACACCATATATTTT	CATSPPGSGNTIYF
TRBV12-5	.	TRBD2	TRBJ2-1	TGTGCTAGTGGTTTGACTCAAACTAGCGGGATTTACAATGAGCAGTTCTTC	CASGLTQTSGIYNEQFF
TRBV6-6	.	.	TRBJ2-7	TGTGCCAGCAGTTTCCTACTCGGGTTGGACTCCTACGAGCAGTACTTC	CASSFLLGLDSYEQYF
TRBV27	few	.	TRBJ1-5	TGTGCCAGCAGTCCCCGACCGGGGGTAAGCCCCCAGCATTTT	CASSPRPGVSPQHF
TRBV7-3	.	.	TRBJ2-7	TGTGCCAGCAGCTTAAATCACAGGGCTCCCCACGAGCAGTACTTC	CASSLNHRAPHEQYF
TRBV19	.	TRBD1	TRBJ2-2	TGTGCCAGTAGCGGGACAGACGAGGCCAACGGGGAGCTGTTTTTT	CASSGTDEANGELFF
TRBV2	.	.	TRBJ1-1	TGTGCCAGCAGTATAGAGAACACTGAAGCTTTCTTT	CASSIENTEAFF
TRBV10-2	.	TRBD2	TRBJ2-3	TGCGCCAGCAGTGTTAGCGGGGGTATCACAGATACGCAGTATTTT	CASSVSGGITDTQYF
TRBV2	.	.	TRBJ2-1	TGTGCCAGCAGTCAAGGACAGTCTACCTACAATGAGCAGTTCTTC	CASSQGQSTYNEQFF
TRBV9	.	TRBD2	TRBJ2-1	TGTGCCAGCAGCGTAGAGGTCCAGCGGGGGGGCCGGGCCTACAATGAGCAGTTCTTC	CASSVEVQRGGRAYNEQFF